A selection of T cell receptor beta chains follows, all from one sample in a study of blood T cell repertoires in COVID-19. Sequencing was performed with immunoSEQ multiplex PCR; in TCRdb, only in-frame clones are kept and a portion is missing. Of over 200,000 clones listed, 75% to 85% are singletons. Material for sequencing was peripheral blood. The receptors come from a woman aged 25 to 39 with COVID-19, enrolled during active disease. The CDR3 runs from the conserved cysteine through the conserved F or W. D genes are given only for firm matches. Size is stated for part of the rows, as once, few or many counts, or as a class when the clone is expanded.

-	-	TRBV2	TRBJ1-6	CASKLAAGSYNSPLHF	TGTGCCAGCAAGTTAGCAGCGGGGTCCTATAATTCACCCCTCCACTTT
-	-	TRBV7-2	TRBJ1-5	CATGSVDQPQHF	TGTGCCACCGGTTCCGTGGATCAGCCCCAGCATTTT
TRBD2	-	TRBV7-2	TRBJ2-1	CASSLGTSGYNEQFF	TGTGCCAGCAGCTTAGGGACTAGCGGGTATAATGAGCAGTTCTTC
-	many	TRBV29-1	TRBJ1-1	CSVRLGGDTEAFF	TGCAGCGTTCGACTTGGGGGCGACACTGAAGCTTTCTTT
TRBD1	-	TRBV15	TRBJ2-3	CATSTRTGATDTQYF	TGTGCCACCAGCACCAGGACAGGGGCCACAGATACGCAGTATTTT
TRBD1	-	TRBV9	TRBJ1-2	CASSVGDRVGYGYTF	TGTGCCAGCAGCGTAGGGGACAGGGTTGGCTATGGCTACACCTTC
TRBD1	few	TRBV5-1	TRBJ1-2	CASSLDGQAIYGYTF	TGCGCCAGCAGCTTGGATGGACAGGCCATCTATGGCTACACCTTC
-	few	TRBV7-2	TRBJ2-1	CASSLDSYNEQFF	TGTGCCAGCAGCTTAGACAGTTACAATGAGCAGTTCTTC
TRBD1	-	TRBV4-2	TRBJ2-7	CASSLDRASYEQYF	TGTGCCAGCAGCCTGGACAGGGCTTCCTACGAGCAGTACTTC
TRBD2	-	TRBV5-1	TRBJ2-7	CASSYSRGNYEQYF	TGCGCCAGCAGCTATTCGCGGGGGAACTACGAGCAGTACTTC
-	-	TRBV9	TRBJ1-3	CASSPFVSGNTIYF	TGTGCCAGCAGCCCCTTCGTCTCTGGAAACACCATATATTTT
TRBD1	once	TRBV4-3	TRBJ1-1	CASSQDELHRGPEAFF	TGCGCCAGCAGCCAAGATGAACTCCACAGGGGCCCTGAAGCTTTCTTT
-	-	TRBV5-4	TRBJ2-3	CASSLRGSADTQYF	TGTGCCAGCAGCTTGAGGGGGAGCGCAGATACGCAGTATTTT
-	-	TRBV6-5	TRBJ1-6	CASSYLQNSPLHF	TGTGCCAGCAGTTACCTACAGAATTCACCCCTCCACTTT
TRBD1	-	TRBV9	TRBJ2-5	CASSDDREETQYF	TGTGCCAGCAGCGATGACAGGGAGGAGACCCAGTACTTC
-	-	TRBV19	TRBJ1-5	CASIGGFGQPQHF	TGTGCCAGTATCGGGGGATTTGGGCAGCCCCAGCATTTT
TRBD1	-	TRBV4-3	TRBJ1-2	CASSQDGQGGDGYTF	TGCGCCAGCAGCCAAGATGGACAGGGAGGCGATGGCTACACCTTC
-	-	TRBV10-3	TRBJ2-3	CAIKDPNRYTQYF	TGTGCCATCAAGGACCCAAACAGGTATACGCAGTATTTT
TRBD1	-	TRBV15	TRBJ1-4	CATSSHKGTGAEKLFF	TGTGCCACCAGCAGCCACAAGGGGACAGGGGCTGAAAAACTGTTTTTT
TRBD1	-	TRBV30	TRBJ2-5	CACPTGGGETQYF	TGTGCCTGTCCGACAGGGGGAGGTGAGACCCAGTACTTC
-	-	TRBV6-5	TRBJ2-1	CASSYVKRSLGNEQFF	TGTGCCAGCAGTTACGTTAAGCGGTCCCTAGGCAATGAGCAGTTCTTC
-	few	TRBV19	TRBJ2-1	CASSILRDNEQFF	TGTGCCAGTAGTATACTGCGCGACAATGAGCAGTTCTTC
-	-	TRBV2	TRBJ1-5	CASSRNQRNQPQHF	TGTGCCAGCAGCAGGAATCAGCGCAATCAGCCCCAGCATTTT
-	-	TRBV5-5	TRBJ1-1	CASSWAGRNTEAFF	TGTGCCAGCAGCTGGGCGGGGAGAAACACTGAAGCTTTCTTT
TRBD2	-	TRBV6-2/TRBV6-3	TRBJ2-1	CASSYEASGYNEQFF	TGTGCCAGCAGTTACGAGGCTAGCGGCTACAATGAGCAGTTCTTC
TRBD1	-	TRBV5-1	TRBJ2-7	CASSPGDREGEQYF	TGCGCCAGCAGCCCCGGGGACAGAGAAGGCGAGCAGTACTTC
-	few	TRBV15	TRBJ2-7	CATSVLVSYEQYF	TGTGCCACCAGTGTACTCGTCTCCTACGAGCAGTACTTC
TRBD2	-	TRBV19	TRBJ2-7	CASSIAAGTSGTYEQYF	TGTGCCAGTAGTATAGCAGCCGGGACTAGCGGAACTTACGAGCAGTACTTC
-	-	TRBV5-1	TRBJ2-3	CASSLGGGADTQYF	TGCGCCAGCAGCTTGGGAGGGGGGGCAGATACGCAGTATTTT
-	-	TRBV7-2	TRBJ2-3	CASSYTRSTDTQYF	TGTGCCAGCAGCTACACCAGGAGCACAGATACGCAGTATTTT
TRBD1	-	TRBV2	TRBJ1-1	CASRGGQGSTEAFF	TGTGCCAGCAGGGGTGGACAGGGGAGCACTGAAGCTTTCTTT
-	-	TRBV5-6	TRBJ2-7	CASSSELLYEQYF	TGTGCCAGCAGCTCGGAACTACTGTACGAGCAGTACTTC
-	-	TRBV5-1	TRBJ2-5	CASSRGGQSQETQYF	TGCGCCAGCAGCCGAGGCGGACAAAGCCAAGAGACCCAGTACTTC
-	-	TRBV28	TRBJ1-6	CAAGRTYNSPLHF	TGTGCCGCAGGGAGGACCTATAATTCACCCCTCCACTTT
TRBD1	-	TRBV5-6	TRBJ2-7	CASSSGTGLYEQYF	TGTGCCAGCAGCTCCGGGACAGGACTCTACGAGCAGTACTTC
-	-	TRBV6-6	TRBJ1-1	CASAGGAPNTEAFF	TGTGCCAGTGCGGGGGGGGCTCCGAACACTGAAGCTTTCTTT
-	-	TRBV6-1	TRBJ2-5	CASSEHPIQETQYF	TGTGCCAGCAGTGAACACCCTATCCAAGAGACCCAGTACTTC
-	-	TRBV7-2	TRBJ2-4	CASSLRTGELAKNIQYF	TGTGCCAGCAGCTTAAGAACCGGGGAGTTAGCCAAAAACATTCAGTACTTC
-	-	TRBV9	TRBJ1-1	CASSDGDFTEAFF	TGTGCCAGCTCTGATGGGGACTTTACTGAAGCTTTCTTT
-	-	TRBV30	TRBJ2-3	CAWSVRRGDTQYF	TGTGCCTGGAGTGTACGAAGGGGAGATACGCAGTATTTT
-	few	TRBV4-2	TRBJ1-5	CASSHRDNQPQHF	TGTGCCAGCAGCCACAGGGACAATCAGCCCCAGCATTTT
-	-	TRBV9	TRBJ1-2	CASSADGGNYGYTF	TGTGCCAGCAGCGCCGATGGCGGGAACTATGGCTACACCTTC
TRBD1	-	TRBV9	TRBJ2-3	CASSASGQGGLDTQYF	TGTGCCAGCAGCGCTAGCGGACAGGGGGGTTTGGATACGCAGTATTTT
TRBD1	-	TRBV28	TRBJ2-2	CASSSRTGRATGELFF	TGTGCCAGCAGTTCCCGGACAGGGCGGGCCACCGGGGAGCTGTTTTTT
-	-	TRBV4-3	TRBJ2-3	CASSQGVNRADTQYF	TGCGCCAGCAGCCAAGGAGTTAATCGGGCAGATACGCAGTATTTT
-	-	TRBV12-5	TRBJ1-5	CASGLDGGQPQHF	TGTGCTAGTGGTTTGGATGGTGGCCAGCCCCAGCATTTT
TRBD1	-	TRBV10-3	TRBJ1-2	CAIMSGQGGYGYTF	TGTGCCATCATGTCGGGACAGGGTGGATATGGCTACACCTTC
-	-	TRBV2	TRBJ2-7	CASSARQGFYEQYF	TGTGCCAGCAGTGCTCGGCAGGGGTTCTACGAGCAGTACTTC
TRBD2	-	TRBV7-2	TRBJ2-7	CASSSSGRRSYEQYF	TGTGCCAGCAGCTCTAGCGGGAGGAGGTCCTACGAGCAGTACTTC
TRBD2	-	TRBV5-8	TRBJ2-5	CASSSGLAGGPQETQYF	TGTGCCAGCAGCTCAGGACTAGCGGGGGGGCCCCAAGAGACCCAGTACTTC
-	-	TRBV3-1/TRBV3-2	TRBJ1-1	CASSQEGARVNTEAFF	TGTGCCAGCAGCCAAGAAGGGGCAAGGGTGAACACTGAAGCTTTCTTT
-	-	TRBV7-9	TRBJ2-7	CASSKSGVGNEQYF	TGTGCCAGCAGCAAATCGGGGGTTGGGAACGAGCAGTACTTC
TRBD2	-	TRBV9	TRBJ2-1	CASSVAVAGGLYNEQFF	TGTGCCAGCAGCGTAGCGGTAGCGGGGGGCCTCTACAATGAGCAGTTCTTC
-	-	TRBV24-1	TRBJ2-5	CATSSPGSLETQYF	TGTGCCACCAGCTCCCCCGGGAGTCTAGAGACCCAGTACTTC
TRBD1	-	TRBV6-6	TRBJ2-7	CASSPGDRVGSEQYF	TGTGCCAGCAGTCCCGGGGACAGGGTAGGGTCCGAGCAGTACTTC
-	few	TRBV5-1	TRBJ1-3	CASSSDTSGNTIYF	TGCGCCAGCAGCTCTGACACCTCTGGAAACACCATATATTTT
TRBD2	-	TRBV7-2	TRBJ2-1	CASSLDSASGTNEQFF	TGTGCCAGCAGCTTAGACTCGGCTAGCGGGACCAATGAGCAGTTCTTC
TRBD1	-	TRBV5-1	TRBJ2-1	CASSLEGQGTEQFF	TGCGCCAGCAGCTTGGAGGGACAGGGGACTGAGCAGTTCTTC